Listed below are T cell receptor beta chains from one sample, sequenced in a study of vaccination and CD4 T cells after COVID-19. The antigens of these receptors remain unknown. From the PCR reads, TCRdb called clonotypes with MiXCR, one entry per CDR3 protein. The data contain more than 20,000 distinct CDR3 sequences, roughly 70% of them singletons. Input material: CD4+ T cells from blood, cultured in vitro. These receptor sequences come from a human donor who had recovered from COVID-19. Each CDR3 is given with its conserved first and last residue. Fields, in order: D gene, CDR3 length, clone size, V gene, J gene, CDR3 protein, CDR3 DNA. The D gene is left open where the match is weak. Part of the rows lack a size; the others show once, few, many or a class for expanded clones.

d_call: .
cdr3_length: 12
clone_size: .
v_call: TRBV7-2
j_call: TRBJ1-3
cdr3_aa: CASSAYRNTIYF
cdr3_nt: TGTGCCAGCAGCGCCTACAGGAACACCATATATTTT

d_call: .
cdr3_length: 13
clone_size: .
v_call: TRBV10-1
j_call: TRBJ2-3
cdr3_aa: CASSGEEGDTQYF
cdr3_nt: TGCGCCAGCAGTGGAGAGGAGGGAGATACGCAGTATTTT

d_call: .
cdr3_length: 14
clone_size: .
v_call: TRBV6-1
j_call: TRBJ1-1
cdr3_aa: CASKTGEMNTEAFF
cdr3_nt: TGTGCCAGCAAGACTGGGGAAATGAACACTGAAGCTTTCTTT

d_call: .
cdr3_length: 12
clone_size: .
v_call: TRBV6-5
j_call: TRBJ2-1
cdr3_aa: CASSYSLGEQFF
cdr3_nt: TGTGCCAGCAGTTACTCCTTGGGGGAGCAGTTCTTC

d_call: .
cdr3_length: 16
clone_size: .
v_call: TRBV18
j_call: TRBJ1-1
cdr3_aa: CASSPLGRQANTEAFF
cdr3_nt: TGTGCCAGCTCACCACTAGGGAGACAGGCGAACACTGAAGCTTTCTTT

d_call: .
cdr3_length: 13
clone_size: .
v_call: TRBV6-5
j_call: TRBJ2-7
cdr3_aa: CASSYDRPAEQYF
cdr3_nt: TGTGCCAGCAGTTACGACAGACCTGCCGAGCAGTACTTC

d_call: TRBD1
cdr3_length: 13
clone_size: .
v_call: TRBV5-1
j_call: TRBJ1-2
cdr3_aa: CASMRDRNYGYTF
cdr3_nt: TGCGCCAGCATGAGGGACAGGAACTATGGCTACACCTTC

d_call: .
cdr3_length: 15
clone_size: .
v_call: TRBV7-2
j_call: TRBJ2-3
cdr3_aa: CASSPGGLNTDTQYF
cdr3_nt: TGTGCCAGCAGCCCCGGGGGATTGAACACAGATACGCAGTATTTT

d_call: .
cdr3_length: 13
clone_size: few
v_call: TRBV7-6
j_call: TRBJ1-6
cdr3_aa: CASSLERGSPLHF
cdr3_nt: TGTGCCAGCAGCTTAGAGAGGGGTTCACCCCTCCACTTT

d_call: TRBD1
cdr3_length: 14
clone_size: .
v_call: TRBV19
j_call: TRBJ1-5
cdr3_aa: CASSRQGSNQPQHF
cdr3_nt: TGTGCCAGTAGTAGACAGGGCAGCAATCAGCCCCAGCATTTT

d_call: .
cdr3_length: 15
clone_size: .
v_call: TRBV27
j_call: TRBJ2-3
cdr3_aa: CASSFGGERTDTQYF
cdr3_nt: TGTGCCAGCAGTTTTGGCGGGGAGCGCACAGATACGCAGTATTTT

d_call: .
cdr3_length: 16
clone_size: .
v_call: TRBV27
j_call: TRBJ1-5
cdr3_aa: CASREGGIYSNQPQHF
cdr3_nt: TGTGCCAGCAGAGAGGGGGGAATTTATAGCAATCAGCCCCAGCATTTT

d_call: .
cdr3_length: 13
clone_size: few
v_call: TRBV5-1
j_call: TRBJ1-2
cdr3_aa: CASSLGQGFGYTF
cdr3_nt: TGCGCCAGCAGCTTGGGGCAGGGTTTTGGCTACACCTTC

d_call: .
cdr3_length: 15
clone_size: .
v_call: TRBV15
j_call: TRBJ1-6
cdr3_aa: CATSRDVKVGSPLHF
cdr3_nt: TGTGCCACCAGCAGAGATGTAAAGGTCGGCTCACCCCTCCACTTT

d_call: .
cdr3_length: 13
clone_size: once
v_call: TRBV28
j_call: TRBJ2-5
cdr3_aa: CASTTGRRETQYF
cdr3_nt: TGTGCCAGCACTACTGGGAGGCGGGAGACCCAGTACTTC

d_call: .
cdr3_length: 16
clone_size: .
v_call: TRBV6-7
j_call: TRBJ1-2
cdr3_aa: CASSYSRGLANYGYTF
cdr3_nt: TGTGCCAGCAGTTACTCGAGGGGCTTAGCTAACTATGGCTACACCTTC

d_call: .
cdr3_length: 13
clone_size: .
v_call: TRBV6-1
j_call: TRBJ1-1
cdr3_aa: CASNSQGNGEAFF
cdr3_nt: TGTGCCAGCAACTCCCAAGGTAACGGTGAAGCTTTCTTT

d_call: .
cdr3_length: 13
clone_size: .
v_call: TRBV6-2/TRBV6-3
j_call: TRBJ2-3
cdr3_aa: CASRPGRTDTQYF
cdr3_nt: TGTGCCAGCAGGCCGGGACGCACAGATACGCAGTATTTT

d_call: TRBD1
cdr3_length: 15
clone_size: .
v_call: TRBV7-4
j_call: TRBJ2-7
cdr3_aa: CASRQVTGGSYEQYF
cdr3_nt: TGTGCCAGCAGACAAGTTACAGGGGGCTCCTACGAGCAGTACTTC

d_call: .
cdr3_length: 16
clone_size: .
v_call: TRBV19
j_call: TRBJ1-5
cdr3_aa: CASSIGLGVSTQPQHF
cdr3_nt: TGTGCCAGTAGTATAGGGCTCGGGGTTTCGACTCAGCCCCAGCATTTT

d_call: .
cdr3_length: 12
clone_size: .
v_call: TRBV20-1
j_call: TRBJ1-4
cdr3_aa: CSARDRVEKLFF
cdr3_nt: TGCAGTGCTAGAGATCGGGTTGAAAAACTGTTTTTT

d_call: TRBD2
cdr3_length: 12
clone_size: .
v_call: TRBV14
j_call: TRBJ2-1
cdr3_aa: CASSQGRERQFF
cdr3_nt: TGTGCCAGCAGCCAAGGGCGGGAGCGGCAGTTCTTC

d_call: .
cdr3_length: 15
clone_size: .
v_call: TRBV4-3
j_call: TRBJ1-2
cdr3_aa: CASSQDSKGRGGYTF
cdr3_nt: TGCGCCAGCAGCCAAGATTCTAAGGGACGAGGGGGCTACACCTTC

d_call: .
cdr3_length: 15
clone_size: few
v_call: TRBV6-5
j_call: TRBJ1-6
cdr3_aa: CASSYGGSYNSPLHF
cdr3_nt: TGTGCCAGCAGTTACGGGGGGAGCTATAATTCACCCCTCCACTTT

d_call: .
cdr3_length: 13
clone_size: .
v_call: TRBV6-1
j_call: TRBJ1-6
cdr3_aa: CASSDNPGFPLHF
cdr3_nt: TGTGCCAGCAGCGACAACCCAGGCTTCCCCCTCCACTTT

d_call: .
cdr3_length: 13
clone_size: few
v_call: TRBV28
j_call: TRBJ1-5
cdr3_aa: CASLTDSNQPQHF
cdr3_nt: TGTGCCAGCTTAACAGATAGCAATCAGCCCCAGCATTTT

d_call: .
cdr3_length: 15
clone_size: .
v_call: TRBV7-2
j_call: TRBJ2-2
cdr3_aa: CASSLGTKNTGELFF
cdr3_nt: TGTGCCAGCAGCTTAGGGACTAAAAACACCGGGGAGCTGTTTTTT

d_call: TRBD1
cdr3_length: 15
clone_size: few
v_call: TRBV7-8
j_call: TRBJ1-5
cdr3_aa: CASSSQGQGNQPQHF
cdr3_nt: TGTGCCAGCAGCTCCCAGGGACAGGGCAATCAGCCCCAGCATTTT

d_call: TRBD1
cdr3_length: 15
clone_size: .
v_call: TRBV27
j_call: TRBJ1-6
cdr3_aa: CASKLTGTANSPLHF
cdr3_nt: TGTGCCAGTAAACTAACCGGGACAGCTAATTCACCCCTCCACTTT

d_call: .
cdr3_length: 14
clone_size: .
v_call: TRBV27
j_call: TRBJ1-2
cdr3_aa: CASSLRWANYGYTF
cdr3_nt: TGTGCCAGCAGTTTAAGGTGGGCTAACTATGGCTACACCTTC

d_call: TRBD1
cdr3_length: 16
clone_size: .
v_call: TRBV25-1
j_call: TRBJ2-2
cdr3_aa: CASSESGQSNTGELFF
cdr3_nt: TGTGCCAGCAGTGAATCGGGACAGAGTAACACCGGGGAGCTGTTTTTT

d_call: TRBD2
cdr3_length: 15
clone_size: few
v_call: TRBV28
j_call: TRBJ2-7
cdr3_aa: CASTSGAGGSYEQYF
cdr3_nt: TGTGCCAGCACCTCAGGGGCGGGAGGCTCCTACGAGCAGTACTTC

d_call: TRBD1
cdr3_length: 15
clone_size: .
v_call: TRBV6-1
j_call: TRBJ1-5
cdr3_aa: CASSLGQGKGQPQHF
cdr3_nt: TGTGCCAGCAGCCTTGGACAGGGTAAAGGTCAGCCCCAGCATTTT

d_call: TRBD1
cdr3_length: 14
clone_size: few
v_call: TRBV20-1
j_call: TRBJ1-1
cdr3_aa: CSARAGQGNTEAFF
cdr3_nt: TGCAGTGCTAGGGCGGGACAGGGAAACACTGAAGCTTTCTTT

d_call: TRBD1
cdr3_length: 14
clone_size: few
v_call: TRBV20-1
j_call: TRBJ1-5
cdr3_aa: CSARDGTGYQPQHF
cdr3_nt: TGCAGTGCTAGAGATGGGACAGGATATCAGCCCCAGCATTTT

d_call: TRBD1
cdr3_length: 17
clone_size: once
v_call: TRBV19
j_call: TRBJ1-5
cdr3_aa: CASSISLGDRGNQPQHF
cdr3_nt: TGTGCCAGTAGTATTAGTTTAGGGGACAGGGGAAATCAGCCCCAGCATTTT

d_call: .
cdr3_length: 13
clone_size: medium-sized
v_call: TRBV6-1
j_call: TRBJ2-1
cdr3_aa: CASSGYSYNEQFF
cdr3_nt: TGTGCCAGCAGCGGATACTCCTACAATGAGCAGTTCTTC

d_call: .
cdr3_length: 12
clone_size: .
v_call: TRBV7-2
j_call: TRBJ1-6
cdr3_aa: CASSLDGSPLHF
cdr3_nt: TGTGCCAGCAGCTTAGACGGTTCACCCCTCCACTTT

d_call: TRBD1
cdr3_length: 16
clone_size: .
v_call: TRBV6-1
j_call: TRBJ1-1
cdr3_aa: CASRPKNRQGGTEAFF
cdr3_nt: TGTGCCAGCAGACCTAAGAATCGACAGGGGGGGACTGAAGCTTTCTTT

d_call: TRBD2
cdr3_length: 15
clone_size: .
v_call: TRBV19
j_call: TRBJ2-3
cdr3_aa: CASSGLAGGQDTQYF
cdr3_nt: TGTGCCAGCAGCGGACTAGCGGGAGGGCAAGATACGCAGTATTTT

d_call: .
cdr3_length: 11
clone_size: .
v_call: TRBV29-1
j_call: TRBJ2-3
cdr3_aa: CSAGETDTQYF
cdr3_nt: TGCAGCGCCGGCGAGACAGATACGCAGTATTTT

d_call: .
cdr3_length: 14
clone_size: .
v_call: TRBV7-8
j_call: TRBJ2-7
cdr3_aa: CASSNRLENYEQYF
cdr3_nt: TGTGCCAGCAGCAACCGACTAGAGAACTACGAGCAGTACTTC

d_call: .
cdr3_length: 12
clone_size: few
v_call: TRBV27
j_call: TRBJ1-2
cdr3_aa: CASSDQNYGYTF
cdr3_nt: TGTGCCAGCAGCGACCAGAACTATGGCTACACCTTC

d_call: TRBD2
cdr3_length: 14
clone_size: .
v_call: TRBV5-1
j_call: TRBJ2-7
cdr3_aa: CASSLVVGGEEQYF
cdr3_nt: TGCGCCAGCAGCTTGGTTGTGGGAGGGGAAGAGCAGTACTTC

d_call: TRBD2
cdr3_length: 15
clone_size: few
v_call: TRBV7-2
j_call: TRBJ2-5
cdr3_aa: CASSLGLAGVETQYF
cdr3_nt: TGTGCCAGCAGCTTAGGACTAGCGGGAGTTGAGACCCAGTACTTC

d_call: TRBD1
cdr3_length: 14
clone_size: few
v_call: TRBV28
j_call: TRBJ2-7
cdr3_aa: CASSPGQGKNEQYF
cdr3_nt: TGTGCCAGCAGCCCGGGACAGGGGAAGAACGAGCAGTACTTC

d_call: TRBD2
cdr3_length: 16
clone_size: once
v_call: TRBV9
j_call: TRBJ2-3
cdr3_aa: CASSPGVAGSTDTQYF
cdr3_nt: TGTGCCAGCAGCCCCGGGGTAGCGGGTAGCACAGATACGCAGTATTTT

d_call: TRBD2
cdr3_length: 13
clone_size: .
v_call: TRBV6-2/TRBV6-3
j_call: TRBJ2-1
cdr3_aa: CASKRTGGREQFF
cdr3_nt: TGTGCCAGCAAGAGGACGGGAGGTCGTGAGCAGTTCTTC

d_call: .
cdr3_length: 15
clone_size: .
v_call: TRBV20-1
j_call: TRBJ1-5
cdr3_aa: CSARSGGTLYQPQHF
cdr3_nt: TGCAGTGCTAGGAGTGGGGGGACCCTTTATCAGCCCCAGCATTTT

d_call: .
cdr3_length: 13
clone_size: .
v_call: TRBV10-3
j_call: TRBJ1-1
cdr3_aa: CAISESQGTEAFF
cdr3_nt: TGTGCCATCAGTGAGTCTCAGGGAACTGAAGCTTTCTTT

d_call: TRBD1
cdr3_length: 14
clone_size: few
v_call: TRBV20-1
j_call: TRBJ1-3
cdr3_aa: CSARNQGGGNTIYF
cdr3_nt: TGCAGTGCTAGAAATCAGGGGGGCGGAAACACCATATATTTT

d_call: .
cdr3_length: 16
clone_size: .
v_call: TRBV12-5
j_call: TRBJ2-5
cdr3_aa: CASGLVLGGGQETQYF
cdr3_nt: TGTGCTAGTGGTTTGGTACTGGGAGGCGGCCAAGAGACCCAGTACTTC

d_call: .
cdr3_length: 13
clone_size: once
v_call: TRBV19
j_call: TRBJ2-3
cdr3_aa: CASSFTGTDTQYF
cdr3_nt: TGTGCCAGTTCTTTCACGGGGACAGATACGCAGTATTTT

d_call: .
cdr3_length: 21
clone_size: .
v_call: TRBV6-1
j_call: TRBJ1-2
cdr3_aa: CARLGIFSGLVGVWSNYGYTF
cdr3_nt: TGTGCCAGGCTTGGCATTTTTTCAGGGCTGGTAGGGGTTTGGTCTAACTATGGCTACACCTTC

d_call: TRBD1
cdr3_length: 17
clone_size: .
v_call: TRBV27
j_call: TRBJ2-5
cdr3_aa: CASSTQGTGFASRTQYF
cdr3_nt: TGTGCCAGCAGTACCCAGGGGACAGGATTTGCCTCGCGGACCCAGTACTTC

d_call: .
cdr3_length: 17
clone_size: .
v_call: TRBV27
j_call: TRBJ1-6
cdr3_aa: CASSPTTSQLYNSPLHF
cdr3_nt: TGTGCCAGCAGTCCCACGACATCCCAACTCTATAATTCACCCCTCCACTTT